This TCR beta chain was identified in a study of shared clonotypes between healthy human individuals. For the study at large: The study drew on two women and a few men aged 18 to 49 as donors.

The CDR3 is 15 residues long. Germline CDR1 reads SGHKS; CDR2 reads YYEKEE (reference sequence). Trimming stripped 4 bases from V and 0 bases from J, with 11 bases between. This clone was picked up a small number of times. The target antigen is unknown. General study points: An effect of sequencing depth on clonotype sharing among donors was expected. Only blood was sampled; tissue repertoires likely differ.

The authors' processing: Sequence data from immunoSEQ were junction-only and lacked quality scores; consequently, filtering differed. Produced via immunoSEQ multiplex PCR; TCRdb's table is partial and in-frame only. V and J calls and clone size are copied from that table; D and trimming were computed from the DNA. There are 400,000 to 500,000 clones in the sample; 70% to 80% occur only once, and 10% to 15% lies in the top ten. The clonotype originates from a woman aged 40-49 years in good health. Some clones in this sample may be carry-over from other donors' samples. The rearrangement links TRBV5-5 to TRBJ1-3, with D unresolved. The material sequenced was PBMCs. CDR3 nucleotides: TGTGCCAGCAGCGCGACGGCTGACTCTGGAAACACCATATATTTT. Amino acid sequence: CASSATADSGNTIYF.